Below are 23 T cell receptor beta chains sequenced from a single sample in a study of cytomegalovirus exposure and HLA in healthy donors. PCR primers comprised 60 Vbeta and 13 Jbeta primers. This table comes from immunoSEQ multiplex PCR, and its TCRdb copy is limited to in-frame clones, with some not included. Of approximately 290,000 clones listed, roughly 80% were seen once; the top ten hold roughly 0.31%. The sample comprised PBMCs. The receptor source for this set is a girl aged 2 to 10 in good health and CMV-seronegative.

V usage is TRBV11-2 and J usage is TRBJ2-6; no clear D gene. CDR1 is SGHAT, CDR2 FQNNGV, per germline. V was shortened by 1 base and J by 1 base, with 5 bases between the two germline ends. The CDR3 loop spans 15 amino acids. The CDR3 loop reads CASSLGGSGANVLTF. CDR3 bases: TGTGCCAGCAGCTTAGGAGGATCTGGGGCCAACGTCCTGACTTTC.

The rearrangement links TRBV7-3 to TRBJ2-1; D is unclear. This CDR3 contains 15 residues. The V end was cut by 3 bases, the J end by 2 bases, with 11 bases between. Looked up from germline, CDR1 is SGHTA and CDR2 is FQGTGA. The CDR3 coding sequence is TGTGCCAGCAGCTTGCGAGCCTCCGCCTACAATGAGCAGTTCTTC. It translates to CASSLRASAYNEQFF.

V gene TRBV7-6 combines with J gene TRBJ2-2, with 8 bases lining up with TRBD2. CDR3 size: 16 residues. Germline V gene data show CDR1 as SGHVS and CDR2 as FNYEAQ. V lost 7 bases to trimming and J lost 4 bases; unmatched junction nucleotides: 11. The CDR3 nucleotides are TGTGCCAGCACTTATACGGGGGGGCAGGGCACCGGGGAGCTGTTTTTT. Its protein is CASTYTGGQGTGELFF.

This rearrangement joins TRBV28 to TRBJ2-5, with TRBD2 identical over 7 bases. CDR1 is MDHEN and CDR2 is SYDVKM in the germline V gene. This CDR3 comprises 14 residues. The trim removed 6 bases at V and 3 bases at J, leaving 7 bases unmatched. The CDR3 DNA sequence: TGTGCCAGCAGCTGGCCGGGGAGGGAAGAGACCCAGTACTTC. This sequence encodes CASSWPGREETQYF.

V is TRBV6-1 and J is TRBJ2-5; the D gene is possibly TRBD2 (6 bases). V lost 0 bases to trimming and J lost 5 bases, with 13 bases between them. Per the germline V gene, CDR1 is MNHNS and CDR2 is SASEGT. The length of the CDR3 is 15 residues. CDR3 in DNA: TGTGCCAGCAGTGAAGCGCCCGGGGAGGCGGAGACCCAGTACTTC. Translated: CASSEAPGEAETQYF.

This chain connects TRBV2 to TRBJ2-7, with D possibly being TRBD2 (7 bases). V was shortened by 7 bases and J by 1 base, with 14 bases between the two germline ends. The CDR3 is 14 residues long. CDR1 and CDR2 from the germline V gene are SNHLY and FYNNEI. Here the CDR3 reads CASIYREGSYEQYF. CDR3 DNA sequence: TGTGCCAGCATCTACAGGGAGGGTTCCTACGAGCAGTACTTC.

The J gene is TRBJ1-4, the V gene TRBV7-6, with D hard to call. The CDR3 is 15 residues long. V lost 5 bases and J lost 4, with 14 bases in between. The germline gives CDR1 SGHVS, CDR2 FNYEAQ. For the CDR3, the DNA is TGTGCCAGCAGCGGCACAGATACCTTTAATGAAAAACTGTTTTTT. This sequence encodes CASSGTDTFNEKLFF.

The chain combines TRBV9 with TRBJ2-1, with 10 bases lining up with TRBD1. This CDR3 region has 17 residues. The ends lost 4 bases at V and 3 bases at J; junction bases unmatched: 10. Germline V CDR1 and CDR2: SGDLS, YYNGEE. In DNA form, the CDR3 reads TGTGCCAGCAGCTTCCGCGGGACAGGGGAGGGCTACAATGAGCAGTTCTTC. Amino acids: CASSFRGTGEGYNEQFF.

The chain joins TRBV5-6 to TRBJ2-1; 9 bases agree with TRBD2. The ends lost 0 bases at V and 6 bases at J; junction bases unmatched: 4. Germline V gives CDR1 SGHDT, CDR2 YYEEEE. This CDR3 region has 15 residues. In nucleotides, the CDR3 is TGTGCCAGCAGCTTGGGCCTAGCGGGGTCCAATGAGCAGTTCTTC. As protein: CASSLGLAGSNEQFF.

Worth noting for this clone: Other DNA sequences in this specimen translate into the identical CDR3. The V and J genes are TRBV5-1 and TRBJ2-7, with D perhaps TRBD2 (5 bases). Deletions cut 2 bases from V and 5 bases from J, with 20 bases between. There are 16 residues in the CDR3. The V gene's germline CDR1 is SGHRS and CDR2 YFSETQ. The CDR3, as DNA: TGCGCCAGCAGCTTTCTTGATAGAGGTTTGGAGGACGAGCAGTACTTC. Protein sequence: CASSFLDRGLEDEQYF.

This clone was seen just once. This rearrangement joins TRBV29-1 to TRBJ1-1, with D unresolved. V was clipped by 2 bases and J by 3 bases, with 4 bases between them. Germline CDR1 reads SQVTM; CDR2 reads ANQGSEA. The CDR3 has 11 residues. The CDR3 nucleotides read TGCAGCGTTGAACGTTACACTGAAGCTTTCTTT. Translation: CSVERYTEAFF.

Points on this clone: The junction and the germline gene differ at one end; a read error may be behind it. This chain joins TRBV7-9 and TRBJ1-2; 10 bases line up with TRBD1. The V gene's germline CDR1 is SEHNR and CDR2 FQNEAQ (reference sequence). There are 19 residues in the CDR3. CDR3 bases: TGTTCCAGCAGACCAAGTCTTCGAACCGGGACAGGGGCGTCATCAGGCTACACCTTC. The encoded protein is CSSRPSLRTGTGASSGYTF.

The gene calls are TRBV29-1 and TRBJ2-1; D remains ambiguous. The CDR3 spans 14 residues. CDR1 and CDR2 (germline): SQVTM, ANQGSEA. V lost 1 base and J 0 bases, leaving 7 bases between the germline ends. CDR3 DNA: TGCAGCGTTGAAGCCACTTACTCCTACAATGAGCAGTTCTTC. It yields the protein CSVEATYSYNEQFF.

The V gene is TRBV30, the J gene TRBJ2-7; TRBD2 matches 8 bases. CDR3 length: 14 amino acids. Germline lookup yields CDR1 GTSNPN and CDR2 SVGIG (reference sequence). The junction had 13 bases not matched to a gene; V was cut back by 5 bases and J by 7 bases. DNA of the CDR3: TGTGCCTGGGCTCGGGAGGGCGGTTCCAATGAGCAGTACTTC. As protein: CAWAREGGSNEQYF.

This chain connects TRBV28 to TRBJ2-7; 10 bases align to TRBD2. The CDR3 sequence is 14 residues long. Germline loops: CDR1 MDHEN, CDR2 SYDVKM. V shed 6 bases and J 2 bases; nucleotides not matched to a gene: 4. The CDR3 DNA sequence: TGTGCCAGCAGAACTAGCGGGACAGCCTACGAGCAGTACTTC. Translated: CASRTSGTAYEQYF.

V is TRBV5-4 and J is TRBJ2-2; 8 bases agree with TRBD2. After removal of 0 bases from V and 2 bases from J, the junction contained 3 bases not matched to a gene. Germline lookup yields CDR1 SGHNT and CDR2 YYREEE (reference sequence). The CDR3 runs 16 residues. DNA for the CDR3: TGTGCCAGCAGCTTGGGGCGGGGGGTAAACACCGGGGAGCTGTTTTTT. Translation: CASSLGRGVNTGELFF.

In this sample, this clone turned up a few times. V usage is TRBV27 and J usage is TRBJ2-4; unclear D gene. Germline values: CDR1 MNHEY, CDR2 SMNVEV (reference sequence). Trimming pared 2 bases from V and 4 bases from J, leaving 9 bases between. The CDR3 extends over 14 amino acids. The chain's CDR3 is CASSLSSVKNIQYF. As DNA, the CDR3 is TGTGCCAGCAGTTTAAGTTCAGTTAAAAACATTCAGTACTTC.

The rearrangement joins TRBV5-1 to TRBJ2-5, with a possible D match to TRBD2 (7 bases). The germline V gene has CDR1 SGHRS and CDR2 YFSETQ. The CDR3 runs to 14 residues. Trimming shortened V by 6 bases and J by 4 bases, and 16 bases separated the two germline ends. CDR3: CASNPEGGAETQYF. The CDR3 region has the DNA TGCGCCAGCAACCCAGAGGGGGGGGCAGAGACCCAGTACTTC.

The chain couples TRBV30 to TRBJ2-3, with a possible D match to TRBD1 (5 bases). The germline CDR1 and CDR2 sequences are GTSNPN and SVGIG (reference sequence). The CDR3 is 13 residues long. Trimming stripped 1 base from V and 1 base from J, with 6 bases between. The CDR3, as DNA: TGTGCCTGGAGTGGCAGGGGCACAGATACGCAGTATTTT. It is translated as CAWSGRGTDTQYF.

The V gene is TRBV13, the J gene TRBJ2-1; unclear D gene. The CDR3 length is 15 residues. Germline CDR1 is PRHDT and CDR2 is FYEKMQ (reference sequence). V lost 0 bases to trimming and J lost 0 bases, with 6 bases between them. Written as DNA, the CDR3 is TGTGCCAGCAGCTTAGGAGCCAACTCCTACAATGAGCAGTTCTTC. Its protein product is CASSLGANSYNEQFF.

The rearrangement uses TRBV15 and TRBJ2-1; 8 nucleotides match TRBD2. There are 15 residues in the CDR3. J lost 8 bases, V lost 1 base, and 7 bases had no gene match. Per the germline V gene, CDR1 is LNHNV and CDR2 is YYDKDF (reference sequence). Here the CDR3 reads CATSRAPGGIDEQFF. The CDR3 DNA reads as TGTGCCACCAGCAGAGCGCCGGGGGGGATCGATGAGCAGTTCTTC. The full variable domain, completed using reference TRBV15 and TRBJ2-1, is DAMVIQNPRYQVTQFGKPVTLSCSQTLNHNVMYWYQQKSSQAPKLLFHYYDKDFNNEADTPDNFQSRRPNTSFCFLDIRSPGLGDTAMYLCATSRAPGGIDEQFFGPGTRLTVL.

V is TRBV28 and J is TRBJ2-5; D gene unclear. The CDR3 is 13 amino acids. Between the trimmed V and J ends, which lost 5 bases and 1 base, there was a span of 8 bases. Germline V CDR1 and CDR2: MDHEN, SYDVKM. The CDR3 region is CASSVQSQETQYF. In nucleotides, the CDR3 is TGTGCCAGCAGTGTTCAGTCCCAAGAGACCCAGTACTTC.

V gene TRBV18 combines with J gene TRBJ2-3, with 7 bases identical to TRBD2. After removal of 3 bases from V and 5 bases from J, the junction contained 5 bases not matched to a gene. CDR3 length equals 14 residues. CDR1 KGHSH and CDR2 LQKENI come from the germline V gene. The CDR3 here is CASSPTGGEDTQYF. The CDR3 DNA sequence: TGTGCCAGCTCACCTACGGGGGGAGAAGATACGCAGTATTTT.